One sample yielded the 17 T cell receptor beta chains listed below, sequenced in a study of cytomegalovirus exposure and HLA in healthy donors. The primer mix had 60 Vbeta and 13 Jbeta primers. The data were produced by immunoSEQ multiplex PCR, yet TCRdb's version contains in-frame clones alone and is incomplete. The listing contains 60,000 to 70,000 clones. The sample comprised PBMCs. All receptors come from a boy aged 10-17 years in good health and CMV-seronegative.

This rearrangement joins TRBV9 to TRBJ1-2; a weak D match, TRBD1 (5 bases). Germline CDR1 reads SGDLS; CDR2 reads YYNGEE. V lost 2 bases to trimming and J lost 4 bases, with 6 bases between them. CDR3 length equals 12 residues. The CDR3 DNA reads as TGTGCCAGCAGCGTGGACACCTATGGCTACACCTTC. Translation gives CASSVDTYGYTF.

The rearrangement uses TRBV4-2 and TRBJ1-5; 7 bases line up with TRBD1. Germline CDR1 LGHNA, CDR2 YNFKEQ. There are 15 residues in the CDR3. V shed 0 bases, J shed 7 bases, and the junction held 6 bases outside the gene matches. The CDR3 reads CASSQDTTGRQPQHF. The CDR3 coding sequence is TGTGCCAGCAGCCAAGATACGACAGGGAGACAGCCCCAGCATTTT.

This chain connects TRBV7-8 to TRBJ2-5, with 10 bases aligning to TRBD2. V was clipped by 5 bases and J by 1 base; unmatched bases: 13. CDR1 and CDR2 (germline): SGHVS, FQNEAQ. The CDR3 sequence is 18 residues long. As DNA, the CDR3 is TGTGCCAGCAGCCGACTAGCGGGCCCCAAAGGCGCCCAAGAGACCCAGTACTTC. Translation: CASSRLAGPKGAQETQYF.

This chain links TRBV30 with TRBJ2-3; 7 nucleotides match TRBD1. Germline assignment: CDR1 GTSNPN and CDR2 SVGIG (reference sequence). J was trimmed by 4 bases and V by 5 bases; bases with no gene match: 9. This CDR3 has 14 amino acids. CDR3 DNA: TGTGCCTGGCGCGCCGCAGGGGGTCCAGATACGCAGTATTTT. Translating gives CAWRAAGGPDTQYF.

The chain has TRBV16 and TRBJ1-6; a possible D gene is TRBD1 (5 bases). This CDR3 is 16 amino acids long. V lost 4 bases, J lost 8 bases, and 18 bases lay in between. Germline V gene data show CDR1 as KGHSY and CDR2 as FQNENV. CDR3 sequence reads: CASSPRSGAGHSPLHF. The CDR3 DNA follows: TGTGCCAGCAGCCCCCGAAGTGGGGCTGGACATTCACCCCTCCACTTT.

This chain uses TRBV4-1 with TRBJ2-7; tentatively, D is TRBD1 (6 bases). The ends were cut back, 4 bases at V and 3 bases at J, with 10 bases in the middle. The CDR3 sequence is 13 residues long. CDR1 MGHRA and CDR2 YSYEKL come from the germline V gene. The CDR3 DNA reads TGCGCCAGCAGCCCTCAGGGGAACTACGAGCAGTACTTC. Translated: CASSPQGNYEQYF.

The genes are TRBV4-1 and TRBJ1-5; TRBD1 might be the D (6 bases). Looked up from germline, CDR1 is MGHRA and CDR2 is YSYEKL. V lost 0 bases and J lost 6, with 15 bases in between. This CDR3 is 16 amino acids long. The CDR3 coding sequence is TGCGCCAGCAGCCAAGATTGGGGGCAACAGAGTCAGCCCCAGCATTTT. The encoded protein is CASSQDWGQQSQPQHF.

The rearrangement uses TRBV11-3 and TRBJ1-1; TRBD1 agrees at 7 bases. The J segment lost 4 bases and the V segment lost 6 bases, leaving 11 bases of the junction unmatched. The CDR3 runs 15 residues. The germline V gene has CDR1 SGHNT and CDR2 YENEEA. CDR3 loop: CASRKGGGESTEAFF. CDR3 nucleotide sequence: TGTGCCAGCAGGAAAGGGGGCGGAGAGAGCACTGAAGCTTTCTTT.

V and J are TRBV11-3 and TRBJ2-2; no firm D call. The CDR3 runs to 13 residues. CDR1 is SGHNT and CDR2 is YENEEA in the germline V gene. Trimming removed 1 base at V and 5 bases at J, with 5 bases between. The CDR3 bases are TGTGCCAGCAGCTTAGTGAGGACCGGGGAGCTGTTTTTT. It encodes CASSLVRTGELFF.

The chain combines TRBV7-9 with TRBJ1-6, with D tentatively TRBD1 (5 bases). CDR1 is SEHNR, CDR2 FQNEAQ, per germline (reference sequence). This CDR3 spans 15 amino acids. Trimming removed 5 bases at V and 5 bases at J, with 13 bases between. Here the CDR3 DNA reads TGTGCCAGCAGCGCCAGACAGTCAGATAATTCACCCCTCCACTTT. Encoded protein: CASSARQSDNSPLHF.

Worth noting for this clone: The germline gene is not matched at one end of the junction; a read error may be the cause. This sequence joins TRBV9 and TRBJ2-3; TRBD2 is a possible D gene (5 bases). The CDR3 runs 15 residues. The V gene's germline CDR1 is SGDLS and CDR2 YYNGEE. For the CDR3, the DNA is TGTGCCAGCAACGTAGGAGTAGCGCGAGGAGATACGCAGTATTTT. It yields the protein CASNVGVARGDTQYF. The full variable domain, its missing parts supplied by reference TRBV9 and TRBJ2-3, is DSGVTQTPKHLITATGQRVTLRCSPRSGDLSVYWYQQSLDQGLQFLIQYYNGEERAKGNILERFSAQQFPDLHSELNLSSLELGDSALYFCASNVGVARGDTQYFGPGTRLTVL.

The rearrangement links TRBV7-9 to TRBJ1-1, with 7 bases matching TRBD1. Germline CDR1 SEHNR, CDR2 FQNEAQ (reference sequence). With 5 bases clipped from V and 2 bases from J, the junction kept 2 bases outside the gene matches. The CDR3 is made up of 13 amino acids. CDR3 in DNA: TGTGCCAGCAGCGACAGGGAAAACACTGAAGCTTTCTTT. Its protein product is CASSDRENTEAFF.

The chain carries TRBV27 and TRBJ1-2; 8 bases map to TRBD1. Germline CDR1 reads MNHEY; CDR2 reads SMNVEV (reference sequence). This CDR3 comprises 14 residues. J was trimmed by 7 bases and V by 6 bases; bases with no gene match: 10. The CDR3 region has the DNA TGTGCCAGCAGCTCGGCCGACAGGGGAATTGGCTACACCTTC. The encoded protein is CASSSADRGIGYTF.

The chain combines TRBV28 with TRBJ1-1, with 7 nucleotides matching TRBD1. Germline values: CDR1 MDHEN, CDR2 SYDVKM. The CDR3 runs to 13 residues. V trimming: 5 bases; J trimming: 7 bases; junction bases outside the gene matches: 7. The CDR3 loop is CASSPGQNLEAFF. The CDR3 DNA reads as TGTGCCAGCAGTCCGGGACAGAACCTTGAAGCTTTCTTT.

As to this clone: Since the CDR3 does not end with the conserved phenylalanine or tryptophan, this likely comes from a read error. No DNA is shown, since the ends of the CDR3 on it are uncertain; the CDR3 is the one TCRdb lists. This sequence joins TRBV6-1 and TRBJ2-3; whether TRBD2, the table's D call, matches the DNA was not checked. The germline V gene encodes CDR1 MNHNS and CDR2 SASEGT. The CDR3 region is 12 residues in length, termini included. The CDR3 reads CASSEPQRSPKY.

The chain links TRBV11-2 to TRBJ1-2; TRBD1 agrees at 8 bases. The germline gives CDR1 SGHAT, CDR2 FQNNGV. J lost 8 bases, V lost 5 bases, and 13 bases had no gene match. The CDR3 has 15 amino acids. The CDR3 coding sequence is TGTGCCAGCAGCGTATACAGGGGGTCCCCCTGGGGCTACACCTTC. Its protein product is CASSVYRGSPWGYTF.

The gene calls are TRBV12-5 and TRBJ2-7, with 8 nucleotides matching TRBD1. The trim removed 2 bases at V and 4 bases at J, leaving 22 bases unmatched. This CDR3 has 20 amino acids. Germline V gives CDR1 LGHNT, CDR2 FRNRAP. CDR3 sequence reads: CASGLIGQGWRGLLAYEQYF. CDR3 DNA: TGTGCTAGTGGTTTGATCGGACAGGGATGGCGGGGCCTCCTCGCTTACGAGCAGTACTTC.